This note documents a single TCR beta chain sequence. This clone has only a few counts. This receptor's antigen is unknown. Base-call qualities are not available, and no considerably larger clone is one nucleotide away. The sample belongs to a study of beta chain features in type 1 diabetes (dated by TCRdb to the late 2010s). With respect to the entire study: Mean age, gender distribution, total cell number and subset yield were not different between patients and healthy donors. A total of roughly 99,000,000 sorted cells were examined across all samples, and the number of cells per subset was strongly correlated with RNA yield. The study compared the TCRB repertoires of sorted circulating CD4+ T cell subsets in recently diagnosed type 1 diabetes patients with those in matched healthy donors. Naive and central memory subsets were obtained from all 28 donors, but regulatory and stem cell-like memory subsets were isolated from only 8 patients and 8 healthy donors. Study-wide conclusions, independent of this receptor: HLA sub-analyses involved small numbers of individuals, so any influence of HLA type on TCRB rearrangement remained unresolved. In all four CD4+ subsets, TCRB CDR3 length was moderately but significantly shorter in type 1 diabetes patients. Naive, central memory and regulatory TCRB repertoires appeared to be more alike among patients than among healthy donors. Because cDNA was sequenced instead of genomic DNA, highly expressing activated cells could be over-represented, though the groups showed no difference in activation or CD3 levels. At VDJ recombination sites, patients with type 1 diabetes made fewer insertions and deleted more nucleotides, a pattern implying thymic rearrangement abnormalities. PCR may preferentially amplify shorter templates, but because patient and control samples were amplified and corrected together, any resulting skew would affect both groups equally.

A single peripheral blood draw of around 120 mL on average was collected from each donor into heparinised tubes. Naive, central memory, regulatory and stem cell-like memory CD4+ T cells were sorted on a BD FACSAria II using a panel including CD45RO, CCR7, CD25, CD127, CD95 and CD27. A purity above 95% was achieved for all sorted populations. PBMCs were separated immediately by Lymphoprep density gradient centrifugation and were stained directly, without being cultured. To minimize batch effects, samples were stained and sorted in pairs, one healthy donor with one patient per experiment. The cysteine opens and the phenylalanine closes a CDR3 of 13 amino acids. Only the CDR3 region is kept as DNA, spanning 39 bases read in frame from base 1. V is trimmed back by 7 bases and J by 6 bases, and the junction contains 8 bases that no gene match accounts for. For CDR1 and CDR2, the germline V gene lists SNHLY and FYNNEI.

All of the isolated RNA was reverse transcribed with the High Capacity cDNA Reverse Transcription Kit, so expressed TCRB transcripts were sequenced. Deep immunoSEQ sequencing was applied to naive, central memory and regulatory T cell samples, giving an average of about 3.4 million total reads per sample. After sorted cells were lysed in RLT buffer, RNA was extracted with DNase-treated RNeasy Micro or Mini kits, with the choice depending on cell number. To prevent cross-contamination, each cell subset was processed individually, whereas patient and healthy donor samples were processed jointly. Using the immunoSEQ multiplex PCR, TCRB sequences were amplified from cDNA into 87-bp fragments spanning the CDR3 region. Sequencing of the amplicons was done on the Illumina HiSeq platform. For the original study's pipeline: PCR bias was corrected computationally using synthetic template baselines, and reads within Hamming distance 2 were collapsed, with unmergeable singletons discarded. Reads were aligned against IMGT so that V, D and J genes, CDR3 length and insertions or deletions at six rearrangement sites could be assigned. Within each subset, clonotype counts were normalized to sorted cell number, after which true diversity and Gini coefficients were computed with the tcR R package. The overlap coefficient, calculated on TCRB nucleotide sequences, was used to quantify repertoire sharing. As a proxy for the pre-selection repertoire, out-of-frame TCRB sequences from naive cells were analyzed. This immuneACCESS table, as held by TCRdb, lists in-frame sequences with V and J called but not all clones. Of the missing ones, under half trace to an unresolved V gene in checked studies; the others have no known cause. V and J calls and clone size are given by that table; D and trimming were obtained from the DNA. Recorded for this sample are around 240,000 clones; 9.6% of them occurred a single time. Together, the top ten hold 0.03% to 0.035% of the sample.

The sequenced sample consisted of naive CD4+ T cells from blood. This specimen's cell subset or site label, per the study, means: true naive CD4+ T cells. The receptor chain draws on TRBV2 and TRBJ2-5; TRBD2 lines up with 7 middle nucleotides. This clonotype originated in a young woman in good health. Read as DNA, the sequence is TGTGCCAGCATGGGGGGGATAAGACAGACCCAGTACTTC. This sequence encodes CASMGGIRQTQYF.